Listed below are T cell receptor beta chains from one sample, sequenced in a study of cytotoxic CD8 clonotypes in ibrutinib-treated CLL. Some clones are missing from TCRdb's copy, which holds only in-frame ones; the method was immunoSEQ multiplex PCR. The table has 150,000 to 200,000 clones, approximately 80% seen once. The starting material was PBMCs, obtained after 24 months of ibrutinib treatment. The origin of the receptors is a human donor with chronic lymphocytic leukemia. CDR3s include the opening cysteine and the closing phenylalanine or tryptophan. The order of the fields is CDR3 protein, CDR3 DNA, D gene, V gene, clone size, J gene. A D gene is named only where the DNA matches it firmly. Where a row states a size, it is once, few, many or the class of an expanded clone; other rows omit it.

CDR3: CASSLAQGARTEAFF
DNA: TGTGCCAGCAGCTTAGCACAGGGGGCTCGCACTGAAGCTTTCTTT
D: TRBD1
V: TRBV7-9
size: .
J: TRBJ1-1

CDR3: CASSLISADQPQHF
DNA: TGTGCCAGCAGTTTAATATCGGCGGATCAGCCCCAGCATTTT
D: .
V: TRBV27
size: .
J: TRBJ1-5

CDR3: CAWSVSLGSGYTF
DNA: TGTGCCTGGAGTGTATCATTAGGGAGTGGCTACACCTTC
D: .
V: TRBV30
size: .
J: TRBJ1-2

CDR3: CATSRDQRGLGGYTF
DNA: TGTGCCACCAGCAGAGATCAACGAGGGCTCGGTGGCTACACCTTC
D: .
V: TRBV15
size: .
J: TRBJ1-2

CDR3: CASSPMRRSGGDGELFF
DNA: TGCGCCAGCAGCCCTATGCGGAGGAGCGGGGGTGACGGGGAGCTGTTTTTT
D: TRBD2
V: TRBV5-1
size: once
J: TRBJ2-2

CDR3: CASSSLDRPGELFF
DNA: TGTGCCAGCAGCTCCCTGGACAGGCCCGGGGAGCTGTTTTTT
D: TRBD1
V: TRBV7-3
size: few
J: TRBJ2-2

CDR3: CASSMAGAIGYTF
DNA: TGTGCCAGTAGTATGGCAGGGGCTATAGGCTACACCTTC
D: .
V: TRBV19
size: few
J: TRBJ1-2

CDR3: CASSPLGTSGEQFF
DNA: TGTGCCAGCTCACCCCTCGGGACTAGCGGAGAGCAGTTCTTC
D: TRBD2
V: TRBV18
size: .
J: TRBJ2-1

CDR3: CASSVVSSHNEQFF
DNA: TGCGCCAGCAGTGTGGTCAGCTCCCACAATGAGCAGTTCTTC
D: .
V: TRBV10-2
size: .
J: TRBJ2-1

CDR3: CASIGARGETQYF
DNA: TGTGCCAGTATTGGGGCGCGAGGAGAGACCCAGTACTTC
D: .
V: TRBV19
size: few
J: TRBJ2-5

CDR3: CASRFQGSIDEKLFF
DNA: TGTGCCAGCAGGTTTCAGGGGAGTATTGATGAAAAACTGTTTTTT
D: .
V: TRBV13
size: .
J: TRBJ1-4

CDR3: CASSFGGTENEQFF
DNA: TGTGCCAGCAGCTTCGGAGGAACAGAGAATGAGCAGTTCTTC
D: .
V: TRBV7-2
size: .
J: TRBJ2-1

CDR3: CASSLVGRDGNQPQHF
DNA: TGTGCCAGCAGTTTGGTTGGTAGGGACGGCAATCAGCCCCAGCATTTT
D: .
V: TRBV28
size: .
J: TRBJ1-5

CDR3: CASALWSGGLRFTEAFF
DNA: TGTGCCAGCGCCCTTTGGTCTGGGGGCCTTCGTTTCACTGAAGCTTTCTTT
D: .
V: TRBV27
size: .
J: TRBJ1-1

CDR3: CASSRLEQYF
DNA: TGTGCCAGTTCCCGACTCGAGCAGTACTTC
D: .
V: TRBV2
size: once
J: TRBJ2-7

CDR3: CASSPQTGGNQPQHF
DNA: TGTGCCAGCAGCCCTCAAACAGGGGGCAATCAGCCCCAGCATTTT
D: TRBD1
V: TRBV27
size: .
J: TRBJ1-5

CDR3: CASRPGQGVTEAFF
DNA: TGTGCCAGCAGACCGGGACAGGGGGTTACTGAAGCTTTCTTT
D: TRBD1
V: TRBV6-6
size: .
J: TRBJ1-1

CDR3: CASTPLDRGSYYGYTF
DNA: TGTGCCAGTACCCCCCTCGACAGGGGGAGCTACTATGGCTACACCTTC
D: TRBD1
V: TRBV19
size: .
J: TRBJ1-2

CDR3: CASSPPTLALHF
DNA: TGTGCCAGCAGTCCCCCAACGTTGGCCCTCCACTTT
D: .
V: TRBV6-1
size: .
J: TRBJ1-6

CDR3: CASSPLSEGLEAFF
DNA: TGTGCCAGCAGCCCCCTCTCCGAGGGCCTTGAAGCTTTCTTT
D: .
V: TRBV9
size: .
J: TRBJ1-1

CDR3: CASSLSGVTGELFF
DNA: TGTGCCAGCAGCTTATCGGGTGTCACCGGGGAGCTGTTTTTT
D: .
V: TRBV7-3
size: .
J: TRBJ2-2

CDR3: CASSLREGNSPLHF
DNA: TGTGCCAGCAGCTTAAGGGAGGGGAATTCACCCCTCCACTTT
D: .
V: TRBV7-9
size: .
J: TRBJ1-6

CDR3: CAWSNGGIYEQYF
DNA: TGTGCCTGGAGTAATGGGGGGATATACGAGCAGTACTTC
D: .
V: TRBV30
size: .
J: TRBJ2-7

CDR3: CASGLVRGGRAEAFF
DNA: TGTGCTAGTGGTTTGGTACGAGGGGGGAGGGCTGAAGCTTTCTTT
D: .
V: TRBV12-5
size: .
J: TRBJ1-1

CDR3: CASSGVWLAGVAKNIQYF
DNA: TGTGCCAGCAGTGGGGTCTGGCTAGCGGGAGTTGCCAAAAACATTCAGTACTTC
D: TRBD2
V: TRBV2
size: .
J: TRBJ2-4

CDR3: CASSPTGGGLPQHF
DNA: TGTGCCAGCTCACCGACAGGGGGCGGGCTCCCCCAGCATTTT
D: TRBD1
V: TRBV18
size: .
J: TRBJ1-5

CDR3: CASSQEGTGVFIAEAFF
DNA: TGCGCCAGCAGCCAAGAGGGGACAGGGGTTTTTATCGCTGAAGCTTTCTTT
D: TRBD1
V: TRBV4-3
size: .
J: TRBJ1-1

CDR3: CASSDRNQPQHF
DNA: TGTGCCAGCAGTGATCGCAATCAGCCCCAGCATTTT
D: .
V: TRBV2
size: .
J: TRBJ1-5

CDR3: CASSMWGPTGGFSGANVLTF
DNA: TGTGCCAGTAGTATGTGGGGCCCGACAGGGGGCTTTTCTGGGGCCAACGTCCTGACTTTC
D: TRBD1
V: TRBV19
size: .
J: TRBJ2-6

CDR3: CASSEWEYYGYTF
DNA: TGTGCCAGCAGTGAGTGGGAGTACTATGGCTACACCTTC
D: .
V: TRBV9
size: few
J: TRBJ1-2

CDR3: CASRGRGLGTEAFF
DNA: TGTGCCTCCAGGGGGAGGGGTTTAGGCACTGAAGCTTTCTTT
D: TRBD1
V: TRBV19
size: .
J: TRBJ1-1

CDR3: CASSPTQGFQETQYF
DNA: TGTGCCAGCTCACCAACCCAGGGATTCCAAGAGACCCAGTACTTC
D: .
V: TRBV18
size: .
J: TRBJ2-5

CDR3: CASRITRGSGELFF
DNA: TGTGCCAGCAGGATCACCAGGGGTTCCGGGGAGCTGTTTTTT
D: .
V: TRBV28
size: .
J: TRBJ2-2

CDR3: CASSKDRAYEQYF
DNA: TGTGCCAGCAGTAAGGACAGGGCCTACGAGCAGTACTTC
D: TRBD1
V: TRBV6-5
size: .
J: TRBJ2-7

CDR3: CASSYSRQGTEAFF
DNA: TGTGCCAGCAGTTACTCGAGGCAGGGGACTGAAGCTTTCTTT
D: .
V: TRBV6-5
size: .
J: TRBJ1-1

CDR3: CASSYYRGTEAFF
DNA: TGTGCCAGCAGTTACTATCGGGGGACTGAAGCTTTCTTT
D: .
V: TRBV6-5
size: .
J: TRBJ1-1

CDR3: CASSYGLYAFF
DNA: TGTGCCAGCAGTTACGGGTTGTACGCTTTCTTT
D: .
V: TRBV6-6
size: .
J: TRBJ1-1

CDR3: CAWRRPLVFRTDTQYF
DNA: TGTGCCTGGCGCCGCCCGCTGGTTTTCCGCACAGATACGCAGTATTTT
D: .
V: TRBV30
size: .
J: TRBJ2-3

CDR3: CASSQEFSGGQSGNTIYF
DNA: TGCGCCAGCAGCCAAGAGTTTTCGGGGGGGCAGTCAGGAAACACCATATATTTT
D: .
V: TRBV4-1
size: .
J: TRBJ1-3

CDR3: CASSFPGQGSVEGGPGEQYF
DNA: TGTGCCAGCAGCTTTCCCGGCCAGGGCTCGGTGGAGGGAGGGCCCGGCGAGCAGTACTTC
D: TRBD2
V: TRBV5-8
size: .
J: TRBJ2-7

CDR3: CASSQGTGFNSPLHF
DNA: TGCGCCAGCAGCCAGGGGACAGGGTTTAATTCACCCCTCCACTTT
D: TRBD1
V: TRBV4-1
size: .
J: TRBJ1-6

CDR3: CASSLVGRGTDTQYF
DNA: TGTGCCAGCAGCTTAGTAGGTAGGGGAACAGATACGCAGTATTTT
D: .
V: TRBV7-6
size: .
J: TRBJ2-3

CDR3: CASSWGTGQGGNEQFF
DNA: TGTGCCAGCAGCTGGGGAACCGGACAGGGGGGGAATGAGCAGTTCTTC
D: TRBD1
V: TRBV5-4
size: .
J: TRBJ2-1

CDR3: CASMEDRTGELFF
DNA: TGTGCCAGCATGGAGGACAGGACCGGGGAGCTGTTTTTT
D: TRBD1
V: TRBV2
size: few
J: TRBJ2-2

CDR3: CASQMGSVYTIYF
DNA: TGTGCCAGTCAAATGGGTTCAGTATACACCATATATTTT
D: .
V: TRBV28
size: .
J: TRBJ1-3

CDR3: CASSSPPMGRVGGNTIYF
DNA: TGTGCCAGCAGCTCCCCCCCGATGGGGAGGGTCGGTGGAAACACCATATATTTT
D: .
V: TRBV9
size: .
J: TRBJ1-3

CDR3: CASSSQNPSGSNTGELFF
DNA: TGTGCCAGCAGCTCCCAGAATCCTAGCGGATCGAACACCGGGGAGCTGTTTTTT
D: TRBD2
V: TRBV7-2
size: .
J: TRBJ2-2

CDR3: CAWSVGGGETQYF
DNA: TGTGCCTGGAGTGTAGGGGGGGGCGAGACCCAGTACTTC
D: .
V: TRBV30
size: .
J: TRBJ2-5

CDR3: CSGGDLEAFF
DNA: TGCAGCGGTGGTGATCTCGAAGCTTTCTTT
D: .
V: TRBV29-1
size: .
J: TRBJ1-1

CDR3: CASSESRLAGVWDTQYF
DNA: TGTGCCAGCAGCGAGTCCCGACTAGCGGGGGTGTGGGATACGCAGTATTTT
D: TRBD2
V: TRBV11-2
size: .
J: TRBJ2-3

CDR3: CASSHVHRGSTEAFF
DNA: TGTGCCAGTAGCCACGTCCACAGGGGGAGCACTGAAGCTTTCTTT
D: TRBD1
V: TRBV19
size: once
J: TRBJ1-1

CDR3: CASSDAEGQTYFEETQYF
DNA: TGTGCCAGCAGTGATGCGGAGGGACAGACATACTTTGAAGAGACCCAGTACTTC
D: .
V: TRBV6-1
size: .
J: TRBJ2-5

CDR3: CASSTQREPPHEQFF
DNA: TGTGCCAGCAGTACCCAGCGGGAGCCCCCCCATGAGCAGTTCTTC
D: TRBD2
V: TRBV27
size: once
J: TRBJ2-1

CDR3: CASSPTSRGLAHW
DNA: TGTGCCAGCAGCCCCACCTCGCGGGGTCTGGCCCATTGG
D: .
V: TRBV28
size: few
J: TRBJ2-7

CDR3: CASSRTRDSGGETQYF
DNA: TGCGCCAGCAGCAGAACCCGGGACAGCGGGGGAGAGACCCAGTACTTC
D: .
V: TRBV5-1
size: .
J: TRBJ2-5

CDR3: CASSPPRFPLTQYF
DNA: TGTGCCAGCAGCCCCCCTCGGTTCCCTCTTACGCAGTATTTT
D: .
V: TRBV7-2
size: .
J: TRBJ2-3

CDR3: CASSYNTGGYTSSYTF
DNA: TGTGCCAGCAGTTACAATACAGGGGGTTATACATCTAGCTACACCTTC
D: TRBD1
V: TRBV6-6
size: .
J: TRBJ1-2

CDR3: CASSPRTGNTGELFF
DNA: TGTGCCAGCAGCCCCCGGACAGGGAACACCGGGGAGCTGTTTTTT
D: TRBD1
V: TRBV14
size: .
J: TRBJ2-2

CDR3: CASTQVGEAPEQFF
DNA: TGCGCCAGCACCCAGGTAGGAGAGGCTCCTGAGCAGTTCTTC
D: .
V: TRBV5-1
size: few
J: TRBJ2-1